One sample yielded the 23 T cell receptor beta chains listed below, sequenced in a study of graft-versus-host responses after intestinal transplantation. No cognate antigen is known for these TCRs. The protocol was immunoSEQ multiplex PCR, while the TCRdb copy is restricted to in-frame clones and leaves out a portion. In the table there are about 73,000 clones, 90% of which are singletons. The sample in question was unstimulated CD8+ T cells sorted from spleen or lymph node cells, obtained before transplant. The origin of the receptors is a human donor who was the organ donor for an intestinal transplant.

The genes are TRBV2 and TRBJ2-5, with TRBD2 matching 9 bases. This CDR3 comprises 13 residues. V trimming: 8 bases; J trimming: 5 bases; junction bases outside the gene matches: 6. CDR1 is SNHLY, CDR2 FYNNEI, per germline. The CDR3 protein is CASGRGGFETQYF. The CDR3 bases are TGTGCCAGCGGGCGGGGGGGATTTGAGACCCAGTACTTC. Full variable domain (remainder filled in from reference TRBV2 and TRBJ2-5): EPEVTQTPSHQVTQMGQEVILRCVPISNHLYFYWYRQILGQKVEFLVSFYNNEISEKSEIFDDQFSVERPDGSNFTLKIRSTKLEDSAMYFCASGRGGFETQYFGPGTRLLVL.

This chain connects TRBV27 to TRBJ1-1, with D possibly TRBD1 on 5 matching bases. CDR3 size: 15 residues. Germline V lookup: CDR1 MNHEY, CDR2 SMNVEV (reference sequence). V was shortened by 6 bases and J by 0 bases, with 14 bases between the two germline ends. The CDR3 coding sequence is TGTGCCAGCAGGACTTACGGGGGGTTGAACACTGAAGCTTTCTTT. This codes for CASRTYGGLNTEAFF.

The chain links TRBV19 to TRBJ2-1; 13 bases are a match to TRBD2. Trimming took 1 base from V and 9 from J; bases not matched to a gene: 3. CDR3 length: 15 residues. Looked up from germline, CDR1 is LNHDA and CDR2 is SQIVND (reference sequence). CDR3 sequence (DNA): TGTGCCAGTAGTATAGGGACTAGCGGGGGAAGTGAGCAGTTCTTC. It codes for CASSIGTSGGSEQFF.

The gene calls are TRBV14 and TRBJ1-1; 9 bases line up with TRBD1. CDR1 is SGHDN and CDR2 is FVKESK in the germline V gene. The CDR3 is made up of 15 amino acids. The ends lost 4 bases at V and 7 bases at J; junction bases unmatched: 10. CDR3 region: CASSRQQGAGFEAFF. As DNA, the CDR3 is TGTGCCAGCAGCCGGCAACAGGGGGCTGGGTTTGAAGCTTTCTTT.

The CDR3 DNA is TGTGCCAGCAAGACAGGGACGTCTAATGAAAAACTGTTTTTT. Amino acids: CASKTGTSNEKLFF. The chain has TRBV6-1 and TRBJ1-4, with 7 bases identical to TRBD1. CDR1 is MNHNS, CDR2 SASEGT, per germline. The CDR3 contains 14 residues. J gave up 3 bases and V 7 bases, and 5 bases lay outside the gene matches.

The chain recombines TRBV6-4 with TRBJ2-3, with a possible D match to TRBD2 (6 bases). The CDR3 sequence is 14 residues long. V shed 4 bases and J shed 3 bases, with 11 bases lying between them. CDR1 is MRHNA and CDR2 is SNTAGT in the germline V gene. The CDR3 reads CASSAGLLTDTQYF. In nucleotides, the CDR3 is TGTGCCAGCAGTGCCGGACTACTAACAGATACGCAGTATTTT.

V and J are TRBV4-2 and TRBJ1-4; 8 nucleotides match TRBD1. Germline V gives CDR1 LGHNA, CDR2 YNFKEQ. This CDR3 contains 16 residues. V gave up 5 bases and J gave up 8 bases; unmatched junction bases: 13. The CDR3 DNA reads TGTGCCAGCAGCAAAGCGACAGGGGCGGAAGGCGAAAAACTGTTTTTT. It specifies CASSKATGAEGEKLFF.

This clone was counted only a few times. The rearrangement joins TRBV9 to TRBJ1-1; D might be TRBD1 (6 bases). Germline V gene sequence: CDR1 SGDLS, CDR2 YYNGEE. Trimming removed 1 base from V and 3 bases from J, with 10 bases in between. The CDR3 loop spans 14 amino acids. The DNA of the CDR3 is TGTGCCAGCAGCGTACGGGACATCGACACTGAAGCTTTCTTT. Protein product: CASSVRDIDTEAFF.

The chain joins TRBV30 to TRBJ1-4; the D gene is possibly TRBD1 (5 bases). In germline, CDR1 is GTSNPN, CDR2 SVGIG (reference sequence). This CDR3 region has 14 residues. Between the trimmed V and J ends, which lost 3 bases and 10 bases, there was a span of 18 bases. As DNA, the CDR3 is TGTGCCTGGAGGCCTCGGGGGAGTGGGAGAAAACTGTTTTTT. Its translation is CAWRPRGSGRKLFF.

CDR3 coding DNA: TGTGCCAGCAGCTTTGGGCATGAAGCTTTCTTT. The encoded protein is CASSFGHEAFF. The rearrangement links TRBV7-2 to TRBJ1-1, with unresolved D. CDR1 and CDR2 from the germline V gene are SGHTA and FQGNSA. The CDR3 loop spans 11 amino acids. V dropped 3 bases and J dropped 7 bases, with 6 bases sitting between them. Full variable domain (outside the CDR3, taken from reference TRBV7-2 and TRBJ1-1): GAGVSQSPSNKVTEKGKDVELRCDPISGHTALYWYRQSLGQGLEFLIYFQGNSAPDKSGLPSDRFSAERTGGSVSTLTIQRTQQEDSAVYLCASSFGHEAFFGQGTRLTVV.

The chain recombines TRBV7-8 with TRBJ2-7; D remains ambiguous. From germline, CDR1 is SGHVS and CDR2 FQNEAQ. V lost 0 bases and J 7 bases, leaving 13 bases between the germline ends. This CDR3 spans 14 amino acids. CDR3 sequence: CASSLATPVVEQYV. The CDR3 bases are TGTGCCAGCAGCTTAGCTACTCCGGTCGTGGAGCAGTACGTC.

V and J are TRBV28 and TRBJ2-1; TRBD1 matches 9 bases. With V trimmed by 5 bases and J by 5 bases, 19 bases remained unmatched. This CDR3 region has 19 residues. Germline V gene lookup returns CDR1 MDHEN and CDR2 SYDVKM. In DNA, the CDR3 is TGTGCCAGCAGTATTAGACAGGGGGGCGCAAAGATATACGACAATGAGCAGTTCTTC. This sequence encodes CASSIRQGGAKIYDNEQFF.

The genes are TRBV7-9 and TRBJ1-2; D may be TRBD1 (5 bases). Germline CDR1 and CDR2: SEHNR and FQNEAQ (reference sequence). The CDR3 extends over 13 amino acids. V dropped 5 bases and J dropped 6 bases, with 13 bases sitting between them. In DNA form, the CDR3 reads TGTGCCAGCAGCCGCCACTGGACAAATGGCTACACCTTC. It codes for CASSRHWTNGYTF.

The chain couples TRBV4-3 to TRBJ2-2; D is possibly TRBD1 (6 bases). V was pared by 0 bases and J by 4 bases, with 12 bases between. The V gene's germline CDR1 is LGHNA and CDR2 YSLEER. The CDR3 has 16 amino acids. CDR3 nucleotides: TGCGCCAGCAGCCAAGATCCGGACAGAACCACCGGGGAGCTGTTTTTT. The encoded protein is CASSQDPDRTTGELFF.

The chain uses TRBV19 and TRBJ1-2; D call uncertain. CDR3 size: 18 residues. Trimming left V 6 bases short and J 3 bases short, with 26 bases between. The germline V gene encodes CDR1 LNHDA and CDR2 SQIVND (reference sequence). CDR3: CASSDQIPTAPTHYGYTF. CDR3 sequence (DNA): TGTGCCAGTAGCGACCAGATTCCCACAGCTCCTACTCACTATGGCTACACCTTC.

The J gene is TRBJ2-1, the V gene TRBV5-1, with a weak D call TRBD1 (6 bases). CDR1 is SGHRS and CDR2 is YFSETQ in the germline V gene. V was shortened by 4 bases and J by 8 bases, with 16 bases between the two germline ends. CDR3 size: 14 residues. CDR3 nucleotide sequence: TGCGCCAGCAGCCTGGCCCCAGGGGATCATGAGCAGTTCTTC. Its protein is CASSLAPGDHEQFF. Variable domain in full (rest from reference TRBV5-1 and TRBJ2-1): KAGVTQTPRYLIKTRGQQVTLSCSPISGHRSVSWYQQTPGQGLQFLFEYFSETQRNKGNFPGRFSGRQFSNSRSEMNVSTLELGDSALYLCASSLAPGDHEQFFGPGTRLTVL.

The table lists this clone with a count of one. The chain carries TRBV4-3 and TRBJ1-2, with a possible D match to TRBD1 (5 bases). V lost 0 bases and J 5 bases, leaving 13 bases between the germline ends. Germline V gives CDR1 LGHNA, CDR2 YSLEER. CDR3 length: 15 residues. DNA of the CDR3: TGCGCCAGCAGCCAAGACTCGGGGGACGGGTATGGCTACACCTTC. It encodes CASSQDSGDGYGYTF.

V gene TRBV15 combines with J gene TRBJ2-5, with 9 bases matching TRBD1. V shed 3 bases, J shed 4 bases, and the junction held 6 bases outside the gene matches. Per the germline V gene, CDR1 is LNHNV and CDR2 is YYDKDF (reference sequence). The CDR3 is 15 residues long. The CDR3 DNA follows: TGTGCCACCAGCAGTGACAGGGGGGGGTTAGAGACCCAGTACTTC. Amino acids: CATSSDRGGLETQYF.

This clone has just a few counts. The V and J genes are TRBV6-5 and TRBJ2-1; D possibly corresponds to TRBD1 (5 bases). Germline CDR1 is MNHEY and CDR2 is SVGAGI. The V end lost 0 bases, the J end lost 3 bases, and 9 bases lay between the germline ends. The CDR3 has 15 amino acids. The CDR3 reads CASSYSRQYYNEQFF. CDR3 bases: TGTGCCAGCAGTTACTCACGACAGTACTACAATGAGCAGTTCTTC.

This clone was recorded only once. The chain's CDR3 is CASSSGQSPEAFF. The CDR3 DNA follows: TGTGCCAGCAGTTCAGGACAGTCCCCTGAAGCTTTCTTT. The chain links TRBV27 to TRBJ1-1; D is perhaps TRBD1 (6 bases). Per germline, CDR1 MNHEY and CDR2 SMNVEV (reference sequence). There are 13 residues in the CDR3. V lost 4 bases and J 6 bases, leaving 12 bases between the germline ends.

The chain employs TRBV6-5 and TRBJ2-5, with D unclear. CDR3 size: 16 residues. Trimming removed 0 bases from V and 5 bases from J, with 16 bases in between. Germline-derived CDR1 and CDR2 are MNHEY and SVGAGI. CDR3 nucleotide sequence: TGTGCCAGCAGTTACTCGAATCGTGAGCTCCGGGAGACCCAGTACTTC. It codes for CASSYSNRELRETQYF.

This chain joins TRBV6-5 and TRBJ1-2; 9 bases line up with TRBD1. Trimming removed 5 bases from V and 7 bases from J; junction bases left unmatched: 8. The CDR3 sequence is 14 residues long. In germline, CDR1 is MNHEY, CDR2 SVGAGI. DNA for the CDR3: TGTGCCAGCAGTCCGACCGGGACAGGGAGTGGCTACACCTTC. It yields the protein CASSPTGTGSGYTF.

A few counts support this clone. V and J are TRBV25-1 and TRBJ1-5, with TRBD1 matching 7 bases. Germline lookup yields CDR1 MGHDK and CDR2 SYGVNS. The CDR3 loop spans 14 amino acids. The V and J ends lost 2 bases and 7 bases, in that order; junction bases with no gene match: 5. This CDR3 is CASSEDRDAQPQHF. CDR3 coding DNA: TGTGCCAGCAGTGAAGACAGGGACGCGCAGCCCCAGCATTTT.